This T cell receptor (beta chain) was retrieved from a study of blood T cell repertoires in COVID-19 (dated by TCRdb to the early 2020s). In the study overall: Samples from collaborators originated in the United States, Italy and Spain and spanned both the acute and convalescent phases of COVID-19. The prospective study material was composed of cDNA or gDNA derived from T cells, B-cell-depleted T cells, or PBMCs. Deeply sampled blood TCRbeta repertoires from subjects exposed to, actively infected with, or recovered from COVID-19 were included in the dataset. A freely available public database, intended as a resource for researchers studying the immune response to SARS-CoV-2, is where the repertoires were released. Samples were obtained from the ongoing ImmuneRACE study (first 160 participants) and from about 1,300 subjects provided by 6 global collaborators. The sample metadata nearly always contained a de-identified subject ID, COVID-19 status, age in years and sex. Where available, HLA class I and class II types were taken from metadata supplied by the sample provider and were not determined by assay-based typing.

V and J are truncated by 6 bases and 0 bases respectively, leaving an intervening sequence of 15 bases. From the cysteine up to the phenylalanine, the CDR3 has a length of 15 residues. Kept here is only the CDR3 DNA, which spans 45 bases and is read in frame from base 1. The germline V gene gives CDR1 as MRHNA and CDR2 as SNTAGT. Paper-wide results and their limitations: The amount of clinical and demographic metadata varied by source and participant and was provided uncurated.

Comments on this clone: What antigen it recognizes has not been identified. Per-base quality was not reported, and no clone a single base away is much larger than it.

Each collaborating institution followed its own protocols to collect whole blood in K2EDTA tubes. For TCRbeta analysis, collaborators shipped samples as frozen whole blood, isolated PBMCs, or DNA extracted from either of those sample types. The immunoSEQ Assay, a bias-controlled multiplex PCR, was used to amplify TCRbeta CDR3 regions from genomic DNA. From the authors' description of their analysis: The number of nucleated cells in each sample was estimated from the amplification of reference gene primers within the assay. Sequence reads were collapsed and filtered to measure the absolute abundance of every unique TCRbeta CDR3 rearrangement. For each sample, productive Simpson clonality was calculated as the square root of Simpson's diversity index over productive rearrangements. In its TCRdb copy, this immuneACCESS table keeps in-frame sequences only and misses some clones. Where compared with another copy, unresolved V genes explain less than half of these, and the others have no known cause. V, J and clone size are taken as reported in that table, and D and trimming were inferred from the DNA itself. Counted in this sample were some 150,000 clones; approximately 92% of them appeared once. The ten largest clones take up 15% of the sample.

Sequenced input: peripheral blood. The sequence was obtained from a woman in her forties with acute or convalescent COVID-19. The rearranged segments are TRBV6-4 and TRBJ2-7; the D gene is possibly TRBD1, with 5 bases matching. The CDR3: CASRIYRKNSYEQYF. At the DNA level, the sequence is TGTGCCAGCAGAATTTACAGGAAGAACTCCTACGAGCAGTACTTC.